The 6 T cell receptor beta chains below were found in one sample sequenced in a study of blood T cell repertoires in COVID-19. The protocol was immunoSEQ multiplex PCR, while the TCRdb copy is restricted to in-frame clones and leaves out a portion. The sample consists of 85,000 to 130,000 clones, about 86% of them appearing once. Specimen: PBMCs or T cells enriched from blood (not recorded which). Receptors originate from a woman in her forties or fifties who had recovered from COVID-19.

The chain is built from TRBV5-5 and TRBJ1-3; TRBD1 aligns across 7 bases. The V gene end was trimmed by 2 bases and the J gene end by 0 bases; junction bases not matched to a gene: 2. Germline V lookup: CDR1 SGHKS, CDR2 YYEKEE (reference sequence). The CDR3 runs to 15 residues. The CDR3 DNA is TGTGCCAGCAGCTTCGGGACAGCCTCTGGAAACACCATATATTTT. It translates to CASSFGTASGNTIYF.

This clone was observed once. The rearrangement links TRBV28 to TRBJ1-4; D not resolved. CDR1 is MDHEN, CDR2 SYDVKM, per germline. This CDR3 has 13 amino acids. V was trimmed by 10 bases and J by 0 bases, leaving 9 bases between them. CDR3 loop: CATSVATNEKLFF. The CDR3 coding sequence is TGTGCCACCAGCGTTGCAACTAATGAAAAACTGTTTTTT.

The rearrangement uses TRBV7-2 and TRBJ2-2, with 16 bases that match TRBD2. The V segment lost 5 bases and the J segment 5 bases; nucleotides outside the gene matches: 5. This CDR3 contains 17 residues. Germline CDR1 SGHTA, CDR2 FQGNSA. The CDR3 loop is CASSLGLAGGRTGELFF. The CDR3 bases are TGTGCCAGCAGCCTGGGACTAGCGGGAGGGAGGACCGGGGAGCTGTTTTTT.

This sequence joins TRBV10-2 and TRBJ2-5; TRBD2 agrees at 8 bases. The CDR3 loop spans 17 amino acids. Germline V gene sequence: CDR1 WSHSY, CDR2 SAAADI. The V and J ends lost 6 bases and 2 bases, in that order; junction bases with no gene match: 14. The CDR3 nucleotides are TGCGCCAGCAGCCCAGGGGTAGCGGGAATCGGACAAGAGACCCAGTACTTC. It is translated as CASSPGVAGIGQETQYF.

This clone was picked up a small number of times. V usage is TRBV28 and J usage is TRBJ1-2; D uncertain. The CDR3 loop spans 14 amino acids. The germline gives CDR1 MDHEN, CDR2 SYDVKM. Trimming took off 3 bases at V and 8 bases at J, with 16 bases between the two ends. The CDR3 DNA is TGTGCCAGCAGTTTTGCGGGCCCGACCCGAGGCTACACCTTC. This codes for CASSFAGPTRGYTF.

The V call is TRBV18, the J call TRBJ2-7; no firm D call. The V gene lost 2 bases and the J gene lost 3 bases, with 14 bases spanning the gap. Germline CDR1 is KGHSH and CDR2 is LQKENI. There are 15 residues in the CDR3. In DNA, the CDR3 is TGTGCCAGCTCACCAGGTTATAGCTTCCTCTACGAGCAGTACTTC. It encodes CASSPGYSFLYEQYF.